These T cell receptor beta chains were read from a single sample in a study of OX40 agonist ivuxolimab in advanced cancers. The repertoire was sequenced with immunoSEQ multiplex PCR; TCRdb's copy has only in-frame clones and lacks some. The sample lists some 54,000 clones, 75% to 90% occurring once. The sample was CD4+ or CD8+ T cells sorted from blood, taken in a trial of the OX40 agonist ivuxolimab. The source of these receptors is an adult with an advanced solid tumor such as melanoma, head and neck, liver or kidney cancer. The CDR3 runs from the conserved cysteine through the conserved F or W. The D gene is left open where the match is weak. The size entry is marked missing in some rows and otherwise reads once, few, many or a size class.

length: 13; D: NA; V: TRBV30; size: few; J: TRBJ1-6; DNA: TGTGCCTGGGGCAGTAGGGTTAATTCACCCCTCCACTTT; CDR3: CAWGSRVNSPLHF
length: 16; D: NA; V: TRBV7-8; size: NA; J: TRBJ1-5; DNA: TGTGCCAGCAGCTTAGGGCCCCAAAGGGTGGGTCAGCCCCAGCATTTT; CDR3: CASSLGPQRVGQPQHF
length: 18; D: TRBD1; V: TRBV12-5; size: NA; J: TRBJ1-3; DNA: TGTGCTAGTGGTTTTGGGTTAGACAGGGGACACTTTGGAAACACCATATATTTT; CDR3: CASGFGLDRGHFGNTIYF
length: 15; D: NA; V: TRBV14; size: once; J: TRBJ1-1; DNA: TGTGCCAGCAGCTACACCGGGACCATCGGGGCTGAAGCTTTCTTT; CDR3: CASSYTGTIGAEAFF
length: 13; D: NA; V: TRBV19; size: NA; J: TRBJ1-1; DNA: TGTGCCAGTAGTTTCGGGGAGGGAACTGAAGCTTTCTTT; CDR3: CASSFGEGTEAFF
length: 15; D: TRBD2; V: TRBV6-1; size: NA; J: TRBJ2-7; DNA: TGTGCCAGCAGTGAAGAGAGCGGGGGGGCCAACGAGCAGTACTTC; CDR3: CASSEESGGANEQYF
length: 15; D: TRBD1; V: TRBV5-4; size: NA; J: TRBJ2-2; DNA: TGTGCCAGCAGCCCCGACAGGGGGCAAATCGGGGAGCTGTTTTTT; CDR3: CASSPDRGQIGELFF
length: 13; D: NA; V: TRBV7-3; size: NA; J: TRBJ1-2; DNA: TGTGCCAGCAGTTACGGGGACAACTATGGCTACACCTTC; CDR3: CASSYGDNYGYTF
length: 14; D: NA; V: TRBV10-1; size: NA; J: TRBJ2-7; DNA: TGCGCCAGCAGTGAGACAGGGAATTCCTACGAGCAGTACTTC; CDR3: CASSETGNSYEQYF
length: 15; D: TRBD1; V: TRBV6-1; size: NA; J: TRBJ1-5; DNA: TGTGCCAGCGGACAGGGGGAGCTAGGCAATCAGCCCCAGCATTTT; CDR3: CASGQGELGNQPQHF
length: 14; D: NA; V: TRBV6-6; size: NA; J: TRBJ1-1; DNA: TGTGCCAGCAGTTACGTAGTGGGGGACGATAAAGCTTTCTTT; CDR3: CASSYVVGDDKAFF
length: 16; D: NA; V: TRBV6-5; size: NA; J: TRBJ1-2; DNA: TGTGCCAGCAATTATAACGAAGGGAATAGTGTAGACGGCTACACCTTC; CDR3: CASNYNEGNSVDGYTF
length: 14; D: TRBD2; V: TRBV7-9; size: NA; J: TRBJ2-7; DNA: TGTGCCAGCAGCCCCCGGGGAGGGACCTACGAGCAGTACTTC; CDR3: CASSPRGGTYEQYF
length: 19; D: TRBD2; V: TRBV19; size: NA; J: TRBJ2-1; DNA: TGTGCCAGTAGTACCTTCGGACTAGCGGGGATGAGCTCCTACAATGAGCAGTTCTTC; CDR3: CASSTFGLAGMSSYNEQFF
length: 12; D: NA; V: TRBV30; size: NA; J: TRBJ1-4; DNA: TGTGCCTGGAGCCCACAGGCAGAAAAACTGTTTTTT; CDR3: CAWSPQAEKLFF
length: 13; D: TRBD1; V: TRBV30; size: NA; J: TRBJ1-1; DNA: TGTGCCAGGCGACAGGGACTGAACACTGAAGCTTTCTTT; CDR3: CARRQGLNTEAFF
length: 16; D: NA; V: TRBV9; size: NA; J: TRBJ2-7; DNA: TGTGCCAGCAGCACCCGGACAGATACCAGCTCCTACGAGCAGTACTTC; CDR3: CASSTRTDTSSYEQYF
length: 15; D: NA; V: TRBV19; size: NA; J: TRBJ2-7; DNA: TGTGCCAGTAGCGACGCGGTGGCAGGGGACTACGAGCAGTACTTC; CDR3: CASSDAVAGDYEQYF
length: 17; D: TRBD1; V: TRBV4-3; size: once; J: TRBJ2-3; DNA: TGCGCCAGCAGCCGATCTAGGACAGGGTGGGCCACAGATACGCAGTATTTT; CDR3: CASSRSRTGWATDTQYF
length: 13; D: NA; V: TRBV6-1; size: NA; J: TRBJ2-7; DNA: TGTGCCAGCAGTGAAGGGCCTTACTACGAGCAGTACTTC; CDR3: CASSEGPYYEQYF
length: 16; D: NA; V: TRBV6-6; size: NA; J: TRBJ2-2; DNA: TGTGCCAGCAGTTACTCGGAGACAGGATACACCGGGGAGCTGTTTTTT; CDR3: CASSYSETGYTGELFF
length: 11; D: TRBD2; V: TRBV27; size: NA; J: TRBJ2-1; DNA: TGTGCCAGCATTACGGGACTAAGGCAGTTCTTC; CDR3: CASITGLRQFF